These 26 T cell receptor beta chains were all obtained from the same sample, sequenced in a study of T-cell reconstitution after alpha-beta-depleted transplantation in children. Preparation of the TCRbeta library involved a method that used unique molecular identifiers. TCRdb re-derived calls from the PCR reads in MiXCR, one entry per CDR3 protein. The sample has about a million distinct CDR3 sequences, about 26% seen once. This specimen consisted of PBMCs, mostly from graft donor cells, obtained 360 days after TCRalphabeta/CD19-depleted stem cell transplant. The receptors come from a boy under two years old who had a stem cell transplant for SCID, so the T cells may come from the graft donor.

This clonotype was detected only a few times. V and J are TRBV7-9 and TRBJ2-3, with D possibly called TRBD1 or TRBD2 (5 bases each). V lost 5 bases, J lost 8 bases, and 11 bases lay in between. CDR3 length: 12 residues. Germline loops: CDR1 SEHNR, CDR2 FQNEAQ (reference sequence). The CDR3 is CASSNWDGTQYF. Written as DNA, the CDR3 is TGTGCCAGCAGCAATTGGGACGGTACGCAGTATTTT.

The CDR3: CASSRGGDQRETQYF. In DNA, the CDR3 is TGTGCCAGCTCACGGGGGGGCGATCAGCGAGAGACCCAGTACTTC. The chain uses TRBV5-5 and TRBJ2-5; 8 nucleotides match TRBD2. The CDR3 spans 15 residues. Germline lookup yields CDR1 SGHKS and CDR2 YYEKEE (reference sequence). The trim removed 7 bases at V and 4 bases at J, leaving 12 bases unmatched.

J is TRBJ2-7 and V is TRBV4-1, with TRBD1 matching 12 bases. CDR3 length: 16 amino acids. J lost 6 bases, V lost 1 base, and 7 bases had no gene match. Germline CDR1 reads MGHRA; CDR2 reads YSYEKL. This chain's CDR3 is CASSQVLGTGGVEQYF. The CDR3 DNA sequence: TGCGCCAGCAGCCAAGTACTGGGGACAGGGGGCGTCGAGCAGTACTTC.

This clonotype was found many times. The chain is built from TRBV12-3 or TRBV12-4 and TRBJ2-1; D perhaps matches TRBD1 (5 bases). The CDR3 length is 15 residues. The ends were cut back, 5 bases at V and 4 bases at J, with 15 bases in the middle. The CDR3 spells CASSPRQSSYNEQFF. In nucleotides, the CDR3 is TGTGCCAGCAGTCCGCGACAGTCTTCATACAATGAGCAGTTCTTC.

This clonotype was recorded a few times. The chain is built from TRBV7-3 and TRBJ2-1; 9 nucleotides align to TRBD1. This CDR3 has 15 residues. Germline CDR1 is SGHTA and CDR2 is FQGTGA. With V trimmed by 5 bases and J by 6 bases, 8 bases remained unmatched. This CDR3 is CASSPGQGLINEQFF. DNA of the CDR3: TGTGCCAGCAGCCCGGGACAGGGTCTTATCAATGAGCAGTTCTTC.

Concerning this clonotype: An end of the junction differs from the germline gene, which may be a read error. CDR3 coding DNA: TGCAGTGCTCGAGATGGCACGGGACTAGCCTACGAGCAGTACTTC. Translation: CSARDGTGLAYEQYF. The genes are TRBV20-1 and TRBJ2-7, with 8 positions matching TRBD2. Germline-derived CDR1 and CDR2 are DFQATT and SNEGSKA (reference sequence). The CDR3 contains 15 residues.

In its sample, this clonotype was seen a few times. The V gene is TRBV28, the J gene TRBJ2-7, with D maybe TRBD1 (6 bases). Looked up from germline, CDR1 is MDHEN and CDR2 is SYDVKM. Trimming took 6 bases from V and 6 from J, leaving 15 bases between them. This CDR3 contains 13 residues. The CDR3 region is CASSYHDRIEQYF. CDR3 sequence (DNA): TGTGCCAGCAGCTACCACGACAGGATCGAGCAGTACTTC. The whole variable domain, remainder taken from reference TRBV28 and TRBJ2-7, is DVKVTQSSRYLVKRTGEKVFLECVQDMDHENMFWYRQDPGLGLRLIYFSYDVKMKEKGDIPEGYSVSREKKERFSLILESASTNQTSMYLCASSYHDRIEQYFGPGTRLTVT.

This rearrangement joins TRBV18 to TRBJ2-1; TRBD1 matches 8 bases. The CDR3 runs to 15 residues. The V gene's germline CDR1 is KGHSH and CDR2 LQKENI. V lost 6 bases, J lost 10 bases, and 14 bases stayed unmatched. CDR3 residues: CASSPSGQATREQFF. In nucleotides, the CDR3 is TGTGCCAGCTCTCCCTCGGGACAGGCAACACGGGAGCAGTTCTTC.

V and J are TRBV5-1 and TRBJ2-1, with 8 bases that match TRBD1. CDR3 length: 15 residues. Germline CDR1 is SGHRS and CDR2 is YFSETQ. With 4 bases clipped from V and 10 bases from J, the junction kept 13 bases outside the gene matches. For the CDR3, the DNA is TGCGCCAGCAGCCGAAATACAGGGGGAGAGTGGGAGCAGTTCTTC. The encoded protein is CASSRNTGGEWEQFF.

In DNA form, the CDR3 reads TGCGCCAGCAGCTTGGGTCGGACAGGGCTTCCCTACAATGAGCAGTTCTTC. Encoded protein: CASSLGRTGLPYNEQFF. This chain links TRBV5-1 with TRBJ2-1; 8 bases match TRBD1. J gave up 2 bases and V 0 bases, and 7 bases lay outside the gene matches. The germline V gene encodes CDR1 SGHRS and CDR2 YFSETQ. The CDR3 is 17 amino acids.

The sample holds a few counts of this clonotype. CDR3 protein: CASSLSGPWGEAFF. CDR3 DNA sequence: TGTGCCAGCAGTCTCTCGGGGCCTTGGGGTGAAGCTTTCTTT. The chain couples TRBV27 to TRBJ1-1; weak D call: TRBD1 (5 bases). V dropped 5 bases and J dropped 7 bases, with 17 bases sitting between them. This CDR3 has 14 amino acids. Per germline, CDR1 MNHEY and CDR2 SMNVEV (reference sequence).

This clonotype was seen repeatedly, ten times or more. The CDR3 DNA sequence: TGTGCCAGCTCAATAACAGGGGACGAGCAGTACTTC. Translation: CASSITGDEQYF. The V gene is TRBV18, the J gene TRBJ2-7, with 7 bases fitting TRBD1. The germline V gene encodes CDR1 KGHSH and CDR2 LQKENI. The CDR3 runs to 12 residues. V was pared by 5 bases and J by 5 bases, with 3 bases of the junction left unmatched.

This clonotype was detected a few times. The gene calls are TRBV28 and TRBJ2-3; 9 bases are a match to TRBD2. This CDR3 comprises 14 residues. The junction had 4 bases not matched to a gene; V was cut back by 8 bases and J by 1 base. Germline V gives CDR1 MDHEN, CDR2 SYDVKM. This CDR3 reads CASLTSGGTDTQYF. CDR3 coding DNA: TGTGCCAGCCTGACTAGCGGAGGCACAGATACGCAGTATTTT. Variable domain in full (rest from reference TRBV28 and TRBJ2-3): DVKVTQSSRYLVKRTGEKVFLECVQDMDHENMFWYRQDPGLGLRLIYFSYDVKMKEKGDIPEGYSVSREKKERFSLILESASTNQTSMYLCASLTSGGTDTQYFGPGTRLTVL.

This clonotype has more than one count but fewer than ten. The rearrangement uses TRBV6-5 and TRBJ1-5, with D perhaps TRBD1 (5 bases). Germline V CDR1 and CDR2: MNHEY, SVGAGI. Between the trimmed V and J ends, which lost 2 bases and 0 bases, there was a span of 11 bases. This CDR3 contains 16 residues. The CDR3 DNA follows: TGTGCCAGCAGTTACGGGACCCCTTATAGCAATCAGCCCCAGCATTTT. This gives the protein CASSYGTPYSNQPQHF.

This sequence joins TRBV12-3 or TRBV12-4 and TRBJ2-7; perhaps TRBD2 as D (5 bases). V lost 0 bases, J lost 6 bases, and 9 bases lay in between. The CDR3 has 13 residues. In nucleotides, the CDR3 is TGTGCCAGCAGTTTAGCAGGGCGGGTCGAGCAGTACTTC. This encodes CASSLAGRVEQYF.

This clonotype has only one observation. V gene TRBV12-3 or TRBV12-4 combines with J gene TRBJ1-1; TRBD1 agrees at 9 bases. CDR3 length equals 16 residues. After removal of 6 bases from V and 1 base from J, the junction contained 9 bases not matched to a gene. The CDR3 protein is CASRPGTGYANTEAFF. CDR3 DNA: TGTGCCAGCAGACCCGGGACAGGGTACGCGAACACTGAAGCTTTCTTT.

In this sample, this clonotype turned up a few times. The V gene is TRBV30, the J gene TRBJ1-1; 9 nucleotides align to TRBD1. The length of the CDR3 is 14 residues. From germline, CDR1 is GTSNPN and CDR2 SVGIG (reference sequence). Trimming at V came to 0 bases and at J to 3 bases, leaving 2 bases not matched to a gene. The CDR3 is CAWSVRQGDTEAFF. CDR3 in DNA: TGTGCCTGGAGTGTACGACAGGGGGACACTGAAGCTTTCTTT.

This clonotype was counted only a few times. CDR3 coding DNA: TGTGCCACCAGCAGAGATCCGGGGGTTTGGGAGGGGGCAAGAAAGACCCAGTACTTC. As protein: CATSRDPGVWEGARKTQYF. The V gene is TRBV15, the J gene TRBJ2-5, with D perhaps TRBD1 or TRBD2 (7 bases each). Germline lookup yields CDR1 LNHNV and CDR2 YYDKDF (reference sequence). The CDR3 contains 19 residues. Trimming left V 0 bases short and J 6 bases short, with 26 bases between.

This clonotype appeared a few times. The CDR3 nucleotides are TGTGCCAGCAGCTTACCCCCCGGGGTCTACTCCTACGAGCAGTACTTC. It encodes CASSLPPGVYSYEQYF. The V and J genes are TRBV7-3 and TRBJ2-7, with D perhaps matching TRBD2 (5 bases). Germline values: CDR1 SGHTA, CDR2 FQGTGA. The V gene lost 2 bases and the J gene lost 0 bases, with 14 bases spanning the gap. There are 16 residues in the CDR3.

This clonotype was seen a few times. As DNA, the CDR3 is TGTGCCAGCCGGCGAGGAAGCTCTGGGGCCAACGTCCTGACTTTC. Protein product: CASRRGSSGANVLTF. The rearrangement links TRBV9 to TRBJ2-6, with D unresolved. The CDR3 spans 15 residues. Trimming cost V 7 bases and J 0 bases, with 11 bases left between them. Germline V gives CDR1 SGDLS, CDR2 YYNGEE.

This clonotype was recorded a few times. The chain has TRBV4-1 and TRBJ1-1; D is unresolved. Trimming removed 3 bases at V and 5 bases at J, with 13 bases between. Germline CDR1 MGHRA, CDR2 YSYEKL. The CDR3 contains 14 residues. CDR3 sequence reads: CASSHLGMGTEAFF. The CDR3 region has the DNA TGCGCCAGCAGCCATCTGGGGATGGGGACTGAAGCTTTCTTT.

V is TRBV12-3 or TRBV12-4 and J is TRBJ1-2; 9 bases are a match to TRBD1. The V and J ends lost 7 bases and 7 bases, in that order; junction bases with no gene match: 10. This CDR3 is built from 14 residues. Here the CDR3 reads CASNPGQGMGGYTF. As DNA, the CDR3 is TGTGCCAGCAATCCGGGACAGGGAATGGGTGGCTACACCTTC.

This clonotype was seen more than once but under ten times. This chain joins TRBV11-2 and TRBJ2-3; 8 nucleotides match TRBD2. V dropped 5 bases and J dropped 6; count of bases not matched to a gene: 7. Germline CDR1 is SGHAT and CDR2 is FQNNGV. The CDR3 spans 14 residues. CDR3 loop: CASSPGTRLDTQYF. DNA of the CDR3: TGTGCCAGCAGCCCCGGGACTAGATTGGATACGCAGTATTTT.

The chain links TRBV18 to TRBJ2-4; the match to TRBD1 covers 7 bases. The CDR3 loop spans 13 amino acids. The germline V gene has CDR1 KGHSH and CDR2 LQKENI. V dropped 3 bases and J dropped 13; count of bases not matched to a gene: 9. The CDR3 region is CASSPTSPGQQYF. In DNA form, the CDR3 reads TGTGCCAGCTCACCTACTTCTCCGGGACAGCAGTACTTC.

This clonotype was detected a few times. This chain joins TRBV6-5 and TRBJ2-6; D is unclear. V was clipped by 4 bases and J by 0 bases, with 10 bases between them. This CDR3 region has 16 residues. Germline V gene sequence: CDR1 MNHEY, CDR2 SVGAGI. The CDR3 loop reads CASSSTDTSGANVLTF. In nucleotides, the CDR3 is TGTGCCAGCAGTTCAACTGACACCTCTGGGGCCAACGTCCTGACTTTC.

To note about this clonotype: An end of the junction does not agree with germline; a read error may underlie this. The J gene is TRBJ2-3, the V gene TRBV12-3 or TRBV12-4; 12 bases agree with TRBD2. The CDR3 loop spans 13 amino acids. The DNA for the CDR3 is TGTGCCAGCAGTCTAGCGGGGGGGCGCGCGCAGTATTTT. This gives the protein CASSLAGGRAQYF.